Below are 5 T cell receptor beta chains sequenced from a single sample in a study of blood T cell repertoires in COVID-19. Method: immunoSEQ multiplex PCR; TCRdb's copy keeps in-frame clones and lacks some. The sample has roughly 330,000 clones; 65% to 85% are singletons. The sample taken for sequencing was peripheral blood. The receptors derive from a woman aged 45-59 years with acute or convalescent COVID-19.

In its sample, this clone was seen a few times. This chain links TRBV5-4 with TRBJ2-2; 10 bases line up with TRBD1. Germline values: CDR1 SGHNT, CDR2 YYREEE (reference sequence). The CDR3 length is 14 residues. Trimming took 5 bases from V and 9 from J; bases not matched to a gene: 7. As DNA, the CDR3 is TGTGCCAGCAGTTGGGACAGGGGATTCCGGGAGCTGTTTTTT. Residues: CASSWDRGFRELFF.

In DNA form, the CDR3 reads TGTGCCAGCAGTGACCAACGAATGACTAGCGGGTCACACTACAATGAGCAGTTCTTC. Translated: CASSDQRMTSGSHYNEQFF. The chain recombines TRBV6-4 with TRBJ2-1; 10 nucleotides line up with TRBD2. Germline assignment: CDR1 MRHNA and CDR2 SNTAGT. J gave up 3 bases and V 2 bases, and 13 bases lay outside the gene matches. The CDR3 covers 19 residues.

The rearrangement joins TRBV2 to TRBJ1-1, with D hard to call. CDR3 length equals 13 residues. Trimming cost V 5 bases and J 1 base, with 8 bases left between them. The germline gives CDR1 SNHLY, CDR2 FYNNEI. DNA for the CDR3: TGTGCCAGCAGTCCGATCGGGAACACTGAAGCTTTCTTT. Protein: CASSPIGNTEAFF.

This chain uses TRBV11-2 with TRBJ2-5, with TRBD1 matching over 10 bases. Per germline, CDR1 SGHAT and CDR2 FQNNGV. V shed 4 bases, J shed 4 bases, and the junction held 3 bases outside the gene matches. This CDR3 is 14 amino acids long. Written as DNA, the CDR3 is TGTGCCAGCAGCTCTCGACAGGGGGCAGAGACCCAGTACTTC. Its translation: CASSSRQGAETQYF.

V and J are TRBV10-3 and TRBJ2-1, with D perhaps matching TRBD1 (5 bases). The V end was cut by 2 bases, the J end by 6 bases, with 5 bases between. This CDR3 region has 12 residues. CDR1 and CDR2 from the germline V gene are ENHRY and SYGVKD. The CDR3 sequence is CAISEGANEQFF. CDR3 sequence (DNA): TGTGCCATCAGTGAGGGGGCCAATGAGCAGTTCTTC.